These 30 T cell receptor beta chains share one sample of origin, sequenced in a study of shared clonotypes between healthy human individuals. Only in-frame clones appear in the TCRdb table, and some are missing; sequencing was by immunoSEQ multiplex PCR. This sample has roughly 2,000,000 clones; around 93% occur once, and the top ten carry around 1.8%. Selected positively for CCR7 and CD45RO-negative, naive CD8 cells excluded terminally differentiated effector memory CD45RA+ cells. The specimen was naive CD8+ T cells from PBMCs. The receptor set was obtained from a man younger than 30 in good health. Some clones in this sample may be carry-over from other donors' samples.

This clone was detected only a few times. This rearrangement joins TRBV4-2 to TRBJ1-5; D gene unclear. Germline V gene lookup returns CDR1 LGHNA and CDR2 YNFKEQ. The ends were cut back, 0 bases at V and 3 bases at J, with 9 bases in the middle. CDR3 length: 15 amino acids. CDR3 amino acids: CASSQDFRNNQPQHF. For the CDR3, the DNA is TGTGCCAGCAGCCAAGATTTCCGAAACAATCAGCCCCAGCATTTT.

V gene TRBV27 combines with J gene TRBJ1-1, with 7 bases lining up with TRBD1. The germline CDR1 and CDR2 sequences are MNHEY and SMNVEV (reference sequence). The CDR3 covers 16 residues. The V segment lost 6 bases and the J segment 4 bases; nucleotides outside the gene matches: 14. The CDR3 here is CASRRFQGEGGTEAFF. CDR3 DNA sequence: TGTGCCAGCAGGAGATTTCAGGGGGAGGGAGGCACTGAAGCTTTCTTT.

CDR3 protein: CASSQRERGYEQYF. In DNA form, the CDR3 reads TGTGCCAGCAGCCAACGGGAGCGAGGGTACGAGCAGTACTTC. This rearrangement joins TRBV14 to TRBJ2-7, with D possibly TRBD2 on 6 matching bases. CDR3 length equals 14 residues. V lost 2 bases to trimming and J lost 4 bases, with 12 bases between them. Germline V gene lookup returns CDR1 SGHDN and CDR2 FVKESK. Looking up the rest from reference TRBV14 and TRBJ2-7 gives the full variable domain: EAGVTQFPSHSVIEKGQTVTLRCDPISGHDNLYWYRRVMGKEIKFLLHFVKESKQDESGMPNNRFLAERTGGTYSTLKVQPAELEDSGVYFCASSQRERGYEQYFGPGTRLTVT.

This clone was recorded a few times. The chain joins TRBV11-2 to TRBJ2-7; no reliable D call. The CDR3 length is 13 residues. V lost 3 bases and J lost 2, with 8 bases in between. In germline, CDR1 is SGHAT, CDR2 FQNNGV. CDR3 nucleotide sequence: TGTGCCAGCAGCTTCGGTTTCCCCTACGAGCAGTACTTC. Translating gives CASSFGFPYEQYF. The full variable domain, with the rest looked up from reference TRBV11-2 and TRBJ2-7, is EAGVAQSPRYKIIEKRQSVAFWCNPISGHATLYWYQQILGQGPKLLIQFQNNGVVDDSQLPKDRFSAERLKGVDSTLKIQPAKLEDSAVYLCASSFGFPYEQYFGPGTRLTVT.

The chain carries TRBV11-2 and TRBJ2-1, with 7 bases matching TRBD2. The ends lost 1 base at V and 7 bases at J; junction bases unmatched: 1. The CDR3 is 13 amino acids. The germline V gene has CDR1 SGHAT and CDR2 FQNNGV. The CDR3 region has the DNA TGTGCCAGCAGCTTAGCCGGGAGGAATGAGCAGTTCTTC. Translation: CASSLAGRNEQFF. Full variable domain (remainder filled in from reference TRBV11-2 and TRBJ2-1): EAGVAQSPRYKIIEKRQSVAFWCNPISGHATLYWYQQILGQGPKLLIQFQNNGVVDDSQLPKDRFSAERLKGVDSTLKIQPAKLEDSAVYLCASSLAGRNEQFFGPGTRLTVL.

This rearrangement joins TRBV7-2 to TRBJ2-7; TRBD2 agrees at 7 bases. The ends lost 5 bases at V and 0 bases at J; junction bases unmatched: 13. The CDR3 length is 17 residues. Germline loops: CDR1 SGHTA, CDR2 FQGNSA. The CDR3, as DNA: TGTGCCAGCAGCCCCCCTGTGGCGGGAGCCGCCTCCTACGAGCAGTACTTC. It codes for CASSPPVAGAASYEQYF.

The V gene is TRBV27, the J gene TRBJ2-1; weak D call: TRBD1 (7 bases). Germline V gene sequence: CDR1 MNHEY, CDR2 SMNVEV (reference sequence). V lost 5 bases and J lost 3, with 20 bases in between. This CDR3 contains 17 residues. The CDR3 DNA reads TGTGCCAGCAGTCCCTCCGTCCAGGGGGGAATCTACAATGAGCAGTTCTTC. Translation gives CASSPSVQGGIYNEQFF.

This clone was detected once. The chain employs TRBV5-8 and TRBJ2-7; 10 bases line up with TRBD1. The V segment lost 1 base and the J segment 5 bases; nucleotides outside the gene matches: 6. The CDR3 has 15 residues. Germline-derived CDR1 and CDR2 are SGHTS and YDEGEE. CDR3 in DNA: TGTGCCAGCAGCTTGTTAGACAGGGGGCCCGACGAGCAGTACTTC. It translates to CASSLLDRGPDEQYF.

This chain connects TRBV6-5 to TRBJ2-7, with 7 bases matching TRBD1. The CDR3 is 13 amino acids. Unmatched junction bases numbered 3, after V lost 2 bases and J lost 5 bases. The V gene's germline CDR1 is MNHEY and CDR2 SVGAGI. This chain's CDR3 is CASSYTGEHEQYF. DNA of the CDR3: TGTGCCAGCAGTTACACAGGGGAGCACGAGCAGTACTTC.

The genes are TRBV12-5 and TRBJ2-2; possible D gene TRBD2, 6 bases. V lost 2 bases to trimming and J lost 8 bases, with 9 bases between them. From germline, CDR1 is LGHNT and CDR2 FRNRAP. The CDR3 contains 13 residues. The CDR3 sequence: CASGLPRGGELFF. The CDR3 DNA reads as TGTGCTAGTGGTTTGCCGCGGGGAGGGGAGCTGTTTTTT.

The chain has TRBV7-9 and TRBJ1-1; 10 bases agree with TRBD1. The germline V gene encodes CDR1 SEHNR and CDR2 FQNEAQ (reference sequence). CDR3 length: 14 amino acids. V lost 5 bases, J lost 7 bases, and 7 bases stayed unmatched. The CDR3 spells CASSLRQGANEAFF. In DNA, the CDR3 is TGTGCCAGCAGCCTCCGACAGGGGGCTAATGAAGCTTTCTTT.

This chain connects TRBV28 to TRBJ1-1; D not resolved. Germline CDR1 reads MDHEN; CDR2 reads SYDVKM. Trimming shortened V by 7 bases and J by 1 base, and 16 bases separated the two germline ends. The CDR3 covers 15 residues. This CDR3 reads CASTTPAGRNTEAFF. The CDR3 nucleotides are TGTGCCAGCACCACCCCCGCCGGCCGGAACACTGAAGCTTTCTTT.

The genes are TRBV7-3 and TRBJ2-7; D may be TRBD1 (6 bases). The V and J ends lost 2 bases and 6 bases respectively, with 17 bases between them. CDR1 and CDR2 from the germline V gene are SGHTA and FQGTGA. The CDR3 has 15 amino acids. CDR3 residues: CASSLQKTGSFEQYF. Here the CDR3 DNA reads TGTGCCAGCAGCTTACAGAAAACAGGGTCTTTCGAGCAGTACTTC.

This chain uses TRBV4-3 with TRBJ1-1; D remains ambiguous. The germline V and J ends were trimmed by 1 base and 1 base, with 10 bases remaining between them. The CDR3 consists of 15 residues. Germline assignment: CDR1 LGHNA and CDR2 YSLEER. The CDR3 reads CASSQGSAGNTEAFF. The CDR3 DNA follows: TGCGCCAGCAGCCAAGGTTCGGCGGGGAACACTGAAGCTTTCTTT.

This clone showed up just once. The CDR3 loop is CATRAEREGVSYEQYF. The CDR3 DNA reads TGTGCCACCAGGGCTGAGCGGGAGGGGGTCTCCTACGAGCAGTACTTC. This chain joins TRBV15 and TRBJ2-7; 10 positions agree with TRBD2. Losses at the gene ends were 6 bases for V and 0 bases for J; bases not matched to a gene: 8. Germline CDR1 and CDR2: LNHNV and YYDKDF (reference sequence). The CDR3 length is 16 residues.

Details on this clone: The junction differs from germline at one of its ends, possibly a read error. This chain uses TRBV11-2 with TRBJ1-1; perhaps TRBD1 as D (6 bases). Germline-derived CDR1 and CDR2 are SGHAT and FQNNGV. The CDR3 is made up of 12 amino acids. The CDR3 bases are TGTGCCAGCACCTTACAGGGAATAGGGGCTTTCTTT. Translation: CASTLQGIGAFF. Using reference TRBV11-2 and TRBJ1-1 for the parts outside the CDR3, the full variable domain is EAGVAQSPRYKIIEKRQSVAFWCNPISGHATLYWYQQILGQGPKLLIQFQNNGVVDDSQLPKDRFSAERLKGVDSTLKIQPAKLEDSAVYLCASTLQGIGAFFGQGTRLTVV.

The J gene is TRBJ1-1, the V gene TRBV5-1; the D gene is possibly TRBD1 (5 bases). The germline V gene has CDR1 SGHRS and CDR2 YFSETQ. V was trimmed by 0 bases and J by 7 bases, leaving 16 bases between them. CDR3 length: 15 amino acids. Written as DNA, the CDR3 is TGCGCCAGCAGCTTGGAGGGACCTAAGTCCAATGAAGCTTTCTTT. This translates into CASSLEGPKSNEAFF. Together with reference TRBV5-1 and TRBJ1-1, the CDR3 gives the full variable domain: KAGVTQTPRYLIKTRGQQVTLSCSPISGHRSVSWYQQTPGQGLQFLFEYFSETQRNKGNFPGRFSGRQFSNSRSEMNVSTLELGDSALYLCASSLEGPKSNEAFFGQGTRLTVV.

The chain is built from TRBV7-8 and TRBJ1-3, with D perhaps TRBD1 (6 bases). Germline V gene lookup returns CDR1 SGHVS and CDR2 FQNEAQ. Deletions cut 4 bases from V and 3 bases from J, with 10 bases between. The CDR3 length is 14 residues. The CDR3 coding sequence is TGTGCCAGCAGCTCCCAGGGGCTTGGAAACACCATATATTTT. This sequence encodes CASSSQGLGNTIYF.

The rearrangement links TRBV9 to TRBJ2-2; 7 nucleotides match TRBD2. CDR1 SGDLS and CDR2 YYNGEE come from the germline V gene. The CDR3 is 15 amino acids. After removal of 0 bases from V and 4 bases from J, the junction contained 3 bases not matched to a gene. CDR3: CASSVVGGSTGELFF. The CDR3 nucleotides read TGTGCCAGCAGCGTAGTCGGGGGGAGCACCGGGGAGCTGTTTTTT.

This chain links TRBV27 with TRBJ2-7, with TRBD1 identical over 9 bases. V lost 5 bases to trimming and J lost 6 bases; unmatched junction nucleotides: 8. There are 14 residues in the CDR3. The germline gives CDR1 MNHEY, CDR2 SMNVEV (reference sequence). The CDR3 here is CASSPRTGVVEQYF. In DNA, the CDR3 is TGTGCCAGCAGTCCCCGGACAGGGGTTGTCGAGCAGTACTTC.

This clone turned up a few times. Other DNA sequences from this sample encode an identical CDR3 as well. The chain carries TRBV11-2 and TRBJ2-5; D unresolved. This CDR3 has 11 residues. CDR1 and CDR2 from the germline V gene are SGHAT and FQNNGV. Deletions cut 3 bases from V and 2 bases from J, with 1 base between. The CDR3 reads CASSFQETQYF. The CDR3, as DNA: TGTGCCAGCAGCTTTCAAGAGACCCAGTACTTC.

CDR3 nucleotide sequence: TGTGCCAGTAGTCCCGTCTCTGGAAACACCATATATTTT. Its translation is CASSPVSGNTIYF. This chain joins TRBV19 and TRBJ1-3; D call uncertain. Trimming removed 5 bases at V and 0 bases at J, with 5 bases between. Per the germline V gene, CDR1 is LNHDA and CDR2 is SQIVND (reference sequence). This CDR3 is built from 13 residues.

The chain joins TRBV27 to TRBJ2-7; weak D call: TRBD2 (5 bases). V was clipped by 5 bases and J by 4 bases, with 18 bases between them. This CDR3 spans 15 amino acids. From germline, CDR1 is MNHEY and CDR2 SMNVEV (reference sequence). CDR3 nucleotide sequence: TGTGCCAGCAGTCTCAGGATAGGGAGTGGGTACGAGCAGTACTTC. Its translation is CASSLRIGSGYEQYF.

The V call is TRBV6-1, the J call TRBJ2-7, with D possibly being TRBD1 (6 bases). Germline-derived CDR1 and CDR2 are MNHNS and SASEGT. The CDR3 has 17 amino acids. V shed 2 bases and J shed 0 bases, with 17 bases lying between them. The CDR3 loop is CASSEFPDRLNSYEQYF. DNA of the CDR3: TGTGCCAGCAGTGAATTCCCCGACAGGCTAAACTCCTACGAGCAGTACTTC.

The chain joins TRBV2 to TRBJ2-2; 13 nucleotides agree with TRBD2. Unmatched junction bases numbered 5, after V lost 3 bases and J lost 4 bases. The CDR3 is 17 residues long. Germline V gene data show CDR1 as SNHLY and CDR2 as FYNNEI. The CDR3 bases are TGTGCCAGCAGTGACGGACTAGCGGGAGTTGGCACCGGGGAGCTGTTTTTT. Translated, it gives CASSDGLAGVGTGELFF.

V gene TRBV27 combines with J gene TRBJ2-2; 9 nucleotides agree with TRBD1. V gave up 5 bases and J gave up 0 bases; unmatched junction bases: 4. Germline V CDR1 and CDR2: MNHEY, SMNVEV (reference sequence). The CDR3 consists of 16 residues. CDR3 loop: CASSQRQGANTGELFF. The CDR3 coding sequence is TGTGCCAGCAGTCAGAGACAGGGGGCGAACACCGGGGAGCTGTTTTTT.

J is TRBJ2-7 and V is TRBV6-5; 9 bases fit TRBD1. Germline V gives CDR1 MNHEY, CDR2 SVGAGI. The CDR3 extends over 14 amino acids. With 5 bases clipped from V and 3 bases from J, the junction kept 5 bases outside the gene matches. The CDR3 sequence: CASSLRQGDYEQYF. As DNA, the CDR3 is TGTGCCAGCAGTCTTAGACAGGGGGACTACGAGCAGTACTTC.

The genes are TRBV28 and TRBJ1-2; no firm D call. The CDR3 spans 18 residues. Looked up from germline, CDR1 is MDHEN and CDR2 is SYDVKM. Trimming removed 4 bases at V and 3 bases at J, with 24 bases between. The CDR3 protein is CASSSITPTKGNHYGYTF. CDR3 coding DNA: TGTGCCAGCAGTTCAATCACCCCTACAAAGGGCAATCACTATGGCTACACCTTC.

This clone has just a few counts. Other DNA sequences within the sample encode an identical CDR3. The chain joins TRBV10-3 to TRBJ2-7; 7 nucleotides agree with TRBD1. CDR3 length equals 13 residues. The V segment lost 4 bases and the J segment 0 bases; nucleotides outside the gene matches: 0. CDR1 is ENHRY and CDR2 is SYGVKD in the germline V gene. CDR3 in amino acids: CAISGDSSYEQYF. Here the CDR3 DNA reads TGTGCCATCAGTGGGGACAGCTCCTACGAGCAGTACTTC.

V and J are TRBV27 and TRBJ1-5; the match to TRBD1 covers 7 bases. J lost 1 base, V lost 6 bases, and 6 bases had no gene match. CDR1 is MNHEY, CDR2 SMNVEV, per germline (reference sequence). The CDR3 has 15 amino acids. CDR3 sequence: CASSQGGSSNQPQHF. The DNA for the CDR3 is TGTGCCAGCAGCCAGGGGGGGTCAAGCAATCAGCCCCAGCATTTT.